This TCR beta chain was recovered during a study of T cell clones after liver transplantation. The protocol was immunoSEQ multiplex PCR, while the TCRdb copy is restricted to in-frame clones and leaves out a portion. This sample has tens of thousands of clones, with 70% found just once. This clone was observed a handful of times. The length of the CDR3 is 13 residues. Trimming stripped 3 bases from V and 7 bases from J, with 12 bases between. Germline loops: CDR1 SGHTA, CDR2 FQGNSA. The rearrangement links TRBV7-2 to TRBJ1-2; TRBD1 might be the D (5 bases). The origin of this receptor is a human patient who received a liver transplant. Some T cells here may be from the graft donor. The sample consisted of CD4+ T cells from blood, taken at the approximately 16-month timepoint. The chain's CDR3 is CASSLGGASGYTF. The CDR3 DNA reads TGTGCCAGCAGCTTGGGAGGGGCTTCTGGCTACACCTTC.